A few counts support the clone carrying this T cell receptor beta chain. Time point reported: patch test 1, 2 weeks after DPC sensitization. The treatment here: therapeutic diphenylcyclopropenone sensitization with weekly scalp DPC. This specimen belongs to a study of human T cells and chemical hapten exposure. Study at large: Patients were given diphenylcyclopropenone on the scalp weekly across the roughly 24-week study. DPC (0.01%) was patch tested on the upper back and read at 6 days.

TCRdb fed the RACE reads into MiXCR, producing one record per CDR3 protein. The sample yields approximately 90,000 distinct CDR3 sequences, roughly 12% seen once. J was trimmed by 1 base and V by 3 bases; bases with no gene match: 1. This CDR3 has 14 residues. In germline, CDR1 is SGHNT, CDR2 YYREEE (reference sequence). The J gene is TRBJ2-4, the V gene TRBV5-4; 7 nucleotides match TRBD1. The clonotype comes from a woman between 35 and 50 years old with alopecia areata. Some clones in this sample may be carry-over from other donors' samples. Sample: whole blood, taken in connection with sensitization to the hapten diphenylcyclopropenone (DPC). CDR3 sequence: CASSSQGAKNIQYF. The CDR3 DNA reads TGTGCCAGCAGCTCACAGGGGGCCAAAAACATTCAGTACTTC.